The rows below give T cell receptor beta chains drawn from one sample of a study of blood T cell repertoires in COVID-19. Sequencing was performed with immunoSEQ multiplex PCR; in TCRdb, only in-frame clones are kept and a portion is missing. The sample holds around 200,000 clones, 85% to 90% seen once. Sequencing used peripheral blood. Receptor source: a man aged 18 to 29 with active or convalescent COVID-19. Both conserved end residues are part of each CDR3. A D gene is named only where the DNA matches it firmly. Only part of the rows carry a size: once, few, many, or a class if the clone is expanded.

V: TRBV5-6; J: TRBJ2-3; D: .; size: .; DNA: TGTGCCAGCAGTTCGTCAGATACGCAGTATTTT; CDR3: CASSSSDTQYF
V: TRBV19; J: TRBJ2-1; D: TRBD1; size: .; DNA: TGTGCCAGTACCTCGGGACAGGGAGTATACAATGAGCAGTTCTTC; CDR3: CASTSGQGVYNEQFF
V: TRBV12-3/TRBV12-4; J: TRBJ1-4; D: .; size: .; DNA: TGTGCCAGCAGCCGAGCTTATAATGAAAAACTGTTTTTT; CDR3: CASSRAYNEKLFF
V: TRBV18; J: TRBJ2-1; D: TRBD2; size: .; DNA: TGTGCCAGCTCACCGAGCGGGGGCTACAATGAGCAGTTCTTC; CDR3: CASSPSGGYNEQFF
V: TRBV7-3; J: TRBJ2-1; D: .; size: .; DNA: TGTGCCAGCAGCTCCGGGAGTACAGCACACAATGAGCAGTTCTTC; CDR3: CASSSGSTAHNEQFF
V: TRBV24-1; J: TRBJ2-3; D: .; size: .; DNA: TGTGCCACCAGTGATAGGACAGACAGCACAGATACGCAGTATTTT; CDR3: CATSDRTDSTDTQYF
V: TRBV5-5; J: TRBJ2-1; D: TRBD1; size: .; DNA: TGTGCCAGCAGCTCGGGGGGACAGGGGGCGTGGAATGAGCAGTTCTTC; CDR3: CASSSGGQGAWNEQFF
V: TRBV15; J: TRBJ1-6; D: .; size: medium-sized; DNA: TGTGCCACCAGCAGAGTCAATCGGGGGGGTAATTCACCCCTCCACTTT; CDR3: CATSRVNRGGNSPLHF
V: TRBV29-1; J: TRBJ1-6; D: .; size: .; DNA: TGCAGGTCTCTGGACTTAAGCTCCTATAATTCACCCCTCCACTTT; CDR3: CRSLDLSSYNSPLHF
V: TRBV9; J: TRBJ2-7; D: TRBD2; size: .; DNA: TGTGCCAGCAGCTCTGCGGGGGGCTACTCCTACGAGCAGTACTTC; CDR3: CASSSAGGYSYEQYF
V: TRBV6-2/TRBV6-3; J: TRBJ1-1; D: TRBD1; size: .; DNA: TGTGCCAGCAGCCGTCGGACAGGCTCCATGAACACTGAAGCTTTCTTT; CDR3: CASSRRTGSMNTEAFF
V: TRBV11-2; J: TRBJ1-6; D: .; size: .; DNA: TGTGCCAGCAGCTTCGATGGGGCCCCCTATAATTCACCCCTCCACTTT; CDR3: CASSFDGAPYNSPLHF
V: TRBV19; J: TRBJ2-7; D: .; size: few; DNA: TGTGCCAGTAGTGGGAGCGGGACACTCTACGAGCAGTACTTC; CDR3: CASSGSGTLYEQYF
V: TRBV13; J: TRBJ2-1; D: .; size: .; DNA: TGTGCCAGCAGCCATAGTCCCCCAGGGGATGAGCAGTTCTTC; CDR3: CASSHSPPGDEQFF
V: TRBV10-3; J: TRBJ1-5; D: .; size: .; DNA: TGTGCCATCAGCTCAGGGAACAATCAGCCCCAGCATTTT; CDR3: CAISSGNNQPQHF
V: TRBV7-8; J: TRBJ1-6; D: .; size: .; DNA: TGTGCCAGCAGCTTAACGAGTTCACCCCTCCACTTT; CDR3: CASSLTSSPLHF
V: TRBV28; J: TRBJ1-4; D: .; size: .; DNA: TGTGCCAGCAGCTATGGGCAGTGGGGCAAACTGTTTTTT; CDR3: CASSYGQWGKLFF
V: TRBV27; J: TRBJ2-7; D: .; size: .; DNA: TGTGCCAGCAGCCACTATCCAAACGAGCAGTACTTC; CDR3: CASSHYPNEQYF
V: TRBV11-2; J: TRBJ1-3; D: .; size: .; DNA: TGTGCCAGCAGCCTGTTTTTCGAGGACACCATATATTTT; CDR3: CASSLFFEDTIYF
V: TRBV10-3; J: TRBJ1-6; D: .; size: .; DNA: TGTGCCATCAGGGACAACTATAATTCACCCCTCCACTTT; CDR3: CAIRDNYNSPLHF
V: TRBV6-5; J: TRBJ1-2; D: .; size: .; DNA: TGTGCCAGCAGCCCAGGCTATGGCTACACCTTC; CDR3: CASSPGYGYTF
V: TRBV9; J: TRBJ2-1; D: TRBD1; size: .; DNA: TGTGCCAGCAGTCCATCTACAGGGGCGTTGGGTGAGCAGTTCTTC; CDR3: CASSPSTGALGEQFF
V: TRBV11-2; J: TRBJ1-1; D: TRBD1; size: .; DNA: TGTGCCAGCAGCTTAGATCTATCGGGGACAGTTGAAGCTTTCTTT; CDR3: CASSLDLSGTVEAFF
V: TRBV27; J: TRBJ1-6; D: .; size: few; DNA: TGTGCCAGCAGTTTACAGCGCGTGAATTCACCCCTCCACTTT; CDR3: CASSLQRVNSPLHF
V: TRBV11-2; J: TRBJ1-1; D: .; size: .; DNA: TGTGCCAGCAGCTTAGCTGGAGGGGTCGGAGCTGAAGCTTTCTTT; CDR3: CASSLAGGVGAEAFF
V: TRBV18; J: TRBJ1-1; D: .; size: .; DNA: TGTGCCAGCTCACCAAAGGAGGGTGCTGCTTTCTTT; CDR3: CASSPKEGAAFF
V: TRBV5-8; J: TRBJ1-2; D: .; size: .; DNA: TGTGCCAGCAGCTTTGCGGGGGACTATGGCTACACCTTC; CDR3: CASSFAGDYGYTF
V: TRBV2; J: TRBJ1-5; D: .; size: .; DNA: TGTGCCAGCAGTGATTTTGGCAGGGGCGGTGATCAGCCCCAGCATTTT; CDR3: CASSDFGRGGDQPQHF
V: TRBV7-9; J: TRBJ1-4; D: .; size: .; DNA: TGTGCCAGCAGCACCGCCGGGGGGCAGGCGGGGGAAAAACTGTTTTTT; CDR3: CASSTAGGQAGEKLFF
V: TRBV19; J: TRBJ1-3; D: .; size: .; DNA: TGTGCGAGCGGGGGCAGTCTCTCTGGAAACACCATATATTTT; CDR3: CASGGSLSGNTIYF
V: TRBV5-1; J: TRBJ1-1; D: .; size: .; DNA: TGCGCCAGCAGCTCTTTGACAAACACTGAAGCTTTCTTT; CDR3: CASSSLTNTEAFF
V: TRBV6-5; J: TRBJ1-1; D: TRBD1; size: .; DNA: TGTGCCAGCAGTAAACAGGGGGCGAGCACTGAAGCTTTCTTT; CDR3: CASSKQGASTEAFF
V: TRBV16; J: TRBJ1-6; D: .; size: .; DNA: TGTGCCAGCAGCCAATCTCATTGGGACATGTCGCTTAATTCACCCCTCCACTTT; CDR3: CASSQSHWDMSLNSPLHF
V: TRBV2; J: TRBJ1-1; D: .; size: once; DNA: TGTGCCAGCAGTATTTACCAGGGCGACACTGAAGCTTTCTTT; CDR3: CASSIYQGDTEAFF
V: TRBV5-1; J: TRBJ1-2; D: .; size: .; DNA: TGCGCCAGCAGCCTGGGTTTGGAAGGGGCGGCGTATGGCTACACCTTC; CDR3: CASSLGLEGAAYGYTF
V: TRBV3-1/TRBV3-2; J: TRBJ2-3; D: .; size: .; DNA: TGTGCCAGCAGCCACGAGACAGATACGCAGTATTTT; CDR3: CASSHETDTQYF
V: TRBV30; J: TRBJ2-3; D: TRBD2; size: .; DNA: TGTGCCTGGCAATCTGGACTAGCGAGACCCTCTTGGGGGCAGTATTTT; CDR3: CAWQSGLARPSWGQYF
V: TRBV9; J: TRBJ2-7; D: .; size: .; DNA: TGTGCCAGCAGCGTAGATGCGAGTCTTGCCTACGAGCAGTACTTC; CDR3: CASSVDASLAYEQYF
V: TRBV29-1; J: TRBJ1-2; D: .; size: .; DNA: TGCAGCGCCTTGTCGGACAGTTTATCCTATGGCTACACCTTC; CDR3: CSALSDSLSYGYTF
V: TRBV19; J: TRBJ2-4; D: .; size: .; DNA: TGTGCCAGTAGTATAGGAGGCGGACTAGCCAAAAACATTCAGTACTTC; CDR3: CASSIGGGLAKNIQYF
V: TRBV9; J: TRBJ2-1; D: .; size: .; DNA: TGTGCCAGCAGCCCAAGGGGGGGTGGGAATGAGCAGTTCTTC; CDR3: CASSPRGGGNEQFF
V: TRBV18; J: TRBJ2-1; D: TRBD2; size: .; DNA: TGTGCCAGCCCTCAAGCGGGAGGGGGTGAGCAGTTCTTC; CDR3: CASPQAGGGEQFF
V: TRBV6-2/TRBV6-3; J: TRBJ1-2; D: .; size: .; DNA: TGTGCCAGCAGTTACGTTCGAGACCAGGCGGGGTACACCTTC; CDR3: CASSYVRDQAGYTF
V: TRBV6-6; J: TRBJ2-1; D: TRBD1; size: .; DNA: TGTGCCAGCAGCGATCGGACAGGGGGGTATGAGCAGTTCTTC; CDR3: CASSDRTGGYEQFF
V: TRBV9; J: TRBJ1-3; D: .; size: .; DNA: TGTGCCAGCAGCGCCGTGGAACTTAGGGGTGGAAACACCATATATTTT; CDR3: CASSAVELRGGNTIYF
V: TRBV5-4; J: TRBJ2-1; D: TRBD2; size: .; DNA: TGTGCCAGCAGCTACAGGACTAGCGGGTACAATGAGCAGTTCTTC; CDR3: CASSYRTSGYNEQFF
V: TRBV30; J: TRBJ2-7; D: .; size: .; DNA: TGTGCCTGGAGTCCCGAACCCTACTACGAGCAGTACTTC; CDR3: CAWSPEPYYEQYF
V: TRBV19; J: TRBJ1-2; D: .; size: once; DNA: TGTGCCAGTAGTATAGCGGACACCCTGAGAGGTGGCTACACCTTC; CDR3: CASSIADTLRGGYTF
V: TRBV11-3; J: TRBJ2-5; D: TRBD2; size: .; DNA: TGTGCCAGCAGCTTAGCCCTGACTAGCGGGTTTGAGACCCAGTACTTC; CDR3: CASSLALTSGFETQYF
V: TRBV5-4; J: TRBJ2-1; D: TRBD2; size: .; DNA: TGTGCCAGCAGCCTCGAGAGCGGGAACCCCTACAATGAGCAGTTCTTC; CDR3: CASSLESGNPYNEQFF
V: TRBV7-9; J: TRBJ2-3; D: .; size: .; DNA: TGTGCCAGCAGCTTAGACAGAGACACAGATACGCAGTATTTT; CDR3: CASSLDRDTDTQYF
V: TRBV5-1; J: TRBJ1-1; D: .; size: .; DNA: TGCGCCAGCAGCTTGGCGTCCTTAACAGCCCAAAACACTGAAGCTTTCTTT; CDR3: CASSLASLTAQNTEAFF